The 22 T cell receptor beta chains reported below all come from one sample, sequenced in a study of blood T cell repertoires in COVID-19. Measured with immunoSEQ multiplex PCR; TCRdb has only the in-frame clones, and not every one. The data hold about 480,000 clones, with nearly 90% observed a single time. The source material was PBMCs or T cells enriched from blood (not recorded which). These receptors originate from a woman aged 18-35 years with acute COVID-19.

The chain uses TRBV28 and TRBJ2-3; perhaps TRBD2 as D (6 bases). The germline V gene has CDR1 MDHEN and CDR2 SYDVKM. V lost 3 bases and J 5 bases, leaving 9 bases between the germline ends. The CDR3 loop spans 13 amino acids. The CDR3 DNA is TGTGCCAGCAGTTTTGTAGCGGAAGATACGCAGTATTTT. This sequence encodes CASSFVAEDTQYF.

This clone was recorded a few times. The rearrangement uses TRBV9 and TRBJ1-3; D is possibly TRBD1 (5 bases). Trimming stripped 2 bases from V and 4 bases from J, with 10 bases between. This CDR3 has 14 residues. The germline V gene has CDR1 SGDLS and CDR2 YYNGEE. The CDR3 is CASSVQGTGNTIYF. The CDR3 region has the DNA TGTGCCAGCAGCGTGCAGGGAACCGGAAACACCATATATTTT.

V and J are TRBV4-3 and TRBJ2-1; D perhaps matches TRBD1 (6 bases). Germline V gene lookup returns CDR1 LGHNA and CDR2 YSLEER. Trimming pared 4 bases from V and 4 bases from J, leaving 11 bases between. This CDR3 is built from 14 residues. DNA for the CDR3: TGCGCCAGCAGCCGGGACACCATGTACAATGAGCAGTTCTTC. This sequence encodes CASSRDTMYNEQFF.

V gene TRBV3-1 (or the pseudogene TRBV3-2) combines with J gene TRBJ2-1; D uncertain. Germline V gene data show CDR1 as LGHDT and CDR2 as YNNKEL (reference sequence). Trimming took 2 bases from V and 3 from J, leaving 11 bases between them. The CDR3 length is 15 residues. As DNA, the CDR3 is TGTGCCAGCAGCCAAACCGACCACTACTACAATGAGCAGTTCTTC. Protein: CASSQTDHYYNEQFF.

The chain recombines TRBV4-3 with TRBJ2-1, with TRBD2 identical over 8 bases. The CDR3 runs 14 residues. Trimming removed 0 bases from V and 9 bases from J; junction bases left unmatched: 4. Germline V CDR1 and CDR2: LGHNA, YSLEER. CDR3 coding DNA: TGCGCCAGCAGCCAAGATGGGCTAGCGGGTGAGCAGTTCTTC. Protein product: CASSQDGLAGEQFF.

The rearrangement uses TRBV29-1 and TRBJ1-3, with D perhaps matching TRBD1 (6 bases). The CDR3 sequence is 15 residues long. The V and J ends lost 7 bases and 0 bases respectively, with 16 bases between them. Per the germline V gene, CDR1 is SQVTM and CDR2 is ANQGSEA. CDR3 sequence: CSASGHTSSGNTIYF. The CDR3 DNA is TGCAGCGCTTCGGGACATACGAGCTCTGGAAACACCATATATTTT. The full variable domain, with the rest looked up from reference TRBV29-1 and TRBJ1-3, is SAVISQKPSRDICQRGTSLTIQCQVDSQVTMMFWYRQQPGQSLTLIATANQGSEATYESGFVIDKFPISRPNLTFSTLTVSNMSPEDSSIYLCSASGHTSSGNTIYFGEGSWLTVV.

V is TRBV10-3 and J is TRBJ2-5, with 7 bases that match TRBD2. From germline, CDR1 is ENHRY and CDR2 SYGVKD. The CDR3 has 17 amino acids. V lost 10 bases and J lost 2; bases outside the gene matches: 19. This CDR3 is CATTISEKAGLQETQYF. DNA for the CDR3: TGTGCCACCACTATTTCGGAGAAAGCGGGGCTACAAGAGACCCAGTACTTC.

V and J are TRBV7-2 and TRBJ2-5; D possibly corresponds to TRBD2 (6 bases). In germline, CDR1 is SGHTA, CDR2 FQGNSA. The CDR3 has 14 amino acids. V was trimmed by 1 base and J by 2 bases, leaving 8 bases between them. CDR3 region: CASSLGGLQETQYF. CDR3 nucleotides: TGTGCCAGCAGCTTAGGGGGACTTCAAGAGACCCAGTACTTC.

This clone has just one count. The chain uses TRBV27 and TRBJ2-3, with a weak D call TRBD2 (5 bases). The germline V gene has CDR1 MNHEY and CDR2 SMNVEV (reference sequence). The CDR3 extends over 15 amino acids. Trimming shortened V by 5 bases and J by 1 base, and 13 bases separated the two germline ends. CDR3 protein: CASSAGDGGTDTQYF. CDR3 DNA sequence: TGTGCCAGCAGTGCGGGTGACGGAGGCACAGATACGCAGTATTTT.

The V and J genes are TRBV2 and TRBJ1-2; D is possibly TRBD1 (6 bases). Trimming pared 3 bases from V and 8 bases from J, leaving 16 bases between. The CDR3 totals 14 residues. Germline lookup yields CDR1 SNHLY and CDR2 FYNNEI. The CDR3 reads CASSELQGLGGYTF. The DNA for the CDR3 is TGTGCCAGCAGTGAGTTGCAGGGGTTGGGCGGCTACACCTTC.

V gene TRBV6-5 combines with J gene TRBJ2-7, with 11 bases lining up with TRBD2. V trimming: 6 bases; J trimming: 2 bases; junction bases outside the gene matches: 6. Germline CDR1 MNHEY, CDR2 SVGAGI. The CDR3 is 15 residues long. CDR3 sequence (DNA): TGTGCCAGCAGATCCACGACTAGCGGGGCCTACGAGCAGTACTTC. Its protein product is CASRSTTSGAYEQYF.

The chain employs TRBV19 and TRBJ1-6; D ambiguous. Germline V gene data show CDR1 as LNHDA and CDR2 as SQIVND (reference sequence). Trimming stripped 6 bases from V and 7 bases from J, with 13 bases between. This CDR3 spans 14 amino acids. CDR3 sequence (DNA): TGTGCCAGTAGGGAGAGGCCACCAAATTCACCCCTCCACTTT. It is translated as CASRERPPNSPLHF.

This chain links TRBV4-1 with TRBJ1-5; 9 nucleotides line up with TRBD1. Germline-derived CDR1 and CDR2 are MGHRA and YSYEKL. J lost 7 bases, V lost 0 bases, and 13 bases had no gene match. The CDR3 consists of 18 residues. The CDR3 spells CASSQDNRGTGLYQPQHF. The CDR3 region has the DNA TGCGCCAGCAGCCAAGATAATCGGGGGACAGGGTTATACCAGCCCCAGCATTTT.

The gene calls are TRBV19 and TRBJ1-6; 8 bases are a match to TRBD1. J lost 8 bases, V lost 7 bases, and 13 bases had no gene match. The CDR3 covers 16 residues. The V gene's germline CDR1 is LNHDA and CDR2 SQIVND (reference sequence). The CDR3 is CASTPETGASDSPLHF. The CDR3 DNA is TGTGCCAGTACCCCGGAGACAGGGGCGTCAGATTCACCCCTCCACTTT.

This clone occurred a few times. The J gene is TRBJ1-2, the V gene TRBV18; 7 bases line up with TRBD1. V was clipped by 3 bases and J by 4 bases; unmatched bases: 5. CDR3 length equals 14 residues. The germline V gene encodes CDR1 KGHSH and CDR2 LQKENI. Here the CDR3 DNA reads TGTGCCAGCTCACCCGGGACAGTCGTCTATGGCTACACCTTC. Translating it yields CASSPGTVVYGYTF.

The rearrangement uses TRBV2 and TRBJ1-5, with D possibly matching TRBD1 (5 bases). Trimming took off 1 base at V and 3 bases at J, with 10 bases between the two ends. Germline CDR1 is SNHLY and CDR2 is FYNNEI. The CDR3 sequence is 15 residues long. The CDR3, as DNA: TGTGCCAGCAGTGAAGTTAGGGGCTCCAATCAGCCCCAGCATTTT. This sequence encodes CASSEVRGSNQPQHF.

The chain couples TRBV20-1 to TRBJ2-5; TRBD2 matches at 10 bases. CDR3 size: 14 residues. The V segment lost 3 bases and the J segment 0 bases; nucleotides outside the gene matches: 1. The germline CDR1 and CDR2 sequences are DFQATT and SNEGSKA (reference sequence). Written as DNA, the CDR3 is TGCAGTGCTAGTAGCGGGGGGTACCAAGAGACCCAGTACTTC. Encoded protein: CSASSGGYQETQYF.

This clone occurred a few times. This chain links TRBV16 with TRBJ1-3, with D possibly TRBD1 on 6 matching bases. V was shortened by 3 bases and J by 8 bases, with 11 bases between the two germline ends. The CDR3 runs to 13 residues. Germline V CDR1 and CDR2: KGHSY, FQNENV. For the CDR3, the DNA is TGTGCCAGCAGCCAGAGGACAGCCGACACCATATATTTT. It is translated as CASSQRTADTIYF.

This clone was detected only a few times. The V and J genes are TRBV9 and TRBJ2-7; 8 bases map to TRBD1. This CDR3 comprises 14 residues. CDR1 and CDR2 (germline): SGDLS, YYNGEE. The junction had 12 bases not matched to a gene; V was cut back by 0 bases and J by 13 bases. CDR3 bases: TGTGCCAGCAGCGTAGGGGACAGGTCGTCAGGGGCTTACTTC. This encodes CASSVGDRSSGAYF.

The chain is built from TRBV7-3 and TRBJ1-1, with D maybe TRBD1 (6 bases). Trimming cost V 3 bases and J 6 bases, with 17 bases left between them. Germline V CDR1 and CDR2: SGHTA, FQGTGA. The CDR3 loop spans 15 amino acids. The CDR3 nucleotides read TGTGCCAGCAGCTTGAATCCGACAGGACGATCTGAAGCTTTCTTT. Protein: CASSLNPTGRSEAFF.

This chain connects TRBV5-1 to TRBJ2-4; a weak D match, TRBD2 (6 bases). Germline lookup yields CDR1 SGHRS and CDR2 YFSETQ. V was trimmed by 5 bases and J by 12 bases, leaving 15 bases between them. The CDR3 extends over 12 amino acids. CDR3 residues: CASREKNGGQYF. The CDR3, as DNA: TGCGCCAGCAGGGAGAAAAACGGGGGTCAGTACTTC.

V gene TRBV4-1 combines with J gene TRBJ2-5; the match to TRBD2 covers 12 bases. With 1 base clipped from V and 3 bases from J, the junction kept 3 bases outside the gene matches. Germline V gene data show CDR1 as MGHRA and CDR2 as YSYEKL. The CDR3 totals 16 residues. The CDR3 nucleotides read TGCGCCAGCAGCCAAGGACGACTAGCGGGGGAAGAGACCCAGTACTTC. It translates to CASSQGRLAGEETQYF.